These 6 T cell receptor beta chains were sequenced from one sample in a study of control samples from healthy donors and cancer patients. The repertoire was sequenced with immunoSEQ multiplex PCR; TCRdb's copy has only in-frame clones and lacks some. The sample contains 150,000 or so clones, around 90% of which appear only once. Sequenced input: blood. Source of these receptors: a man between 18 and 35 years old in good health.

This rearrangement joins TRBV6-5 to TRBJ2-1; possibly TRBD2 for D (5 bases). V dropped 6 bases and J dropped 6 bases, with 12 bases sitting between them. Germline V lookup: CDR1 MNHEY, CDR2 SVGAGI. This CDR3 is 13 amino acids long. CDR3 sequence: CASSRVTSNEQFF. In DNA, the CDR3 is TGTGCCAGCAGCCGCGTCACTAGCAATGAGCAGTTCTTC.

V is TRBV5-1 and J is TRBJ1-5, with no clear D. There are 14 residues in the CDR3. The ends were cut back, 0 bases at V and 3 bases at J, with 7 bases in the middle. The germline V gene has CDR1 SGHRS and CDR2 YFSETQ. The CDR3 sequence is CASSLEHFNQPQHF. In DNA, the CDR3 is TGCGCCAGCAGCTTGGAACATTTCAATCAGCCCCAGCATTTT.

This chain uses TRBV7-6 with TRBJ2-3; D gene ambiguous. Germline lookup yields CDR1 SGHVS and CDR2 FNYEAQ. V shed 5 bases and J shed 4 bases, with 7 bases lying between them. This CDR3 has 12 amino acids. CDR3 region: CASSPLPDTQYF. The CDR3 coding sequence is TGTGCCAGCAGCCCATTGCCAGATACGCAGTATTTT.

The chain employs TRBV7-2 and TRBJ1-5; D is perhaps TRBD1 (6 bases). Germline V CDR1 and CDR2: SGHTA, FQGNSA. Trimming shortened V by 6 bases and J by 5 bases, and 11 bases separated the two germline ends. The CDR3 has 13 amino acids. CDR3 DNA sequence: TGTGCCAGCAGTTCTACAGGGCATCAGCCCCAGCATTTT. Translated: CASSSTGHQPQHF.

This clone was detected only once. V usage is TRBV29-1 and J usage is TRBJ2-7; D is perhaps TRBD1 (6 bases). V was shortened by 3 bases and J by 3 bases, with 9 bases between the two germline ends. There are 12 residues in the CDR3. CDR1 SQVTM and CDR2 ANQGSEA come from the germline V gene. CDR3 bases: TGCAGCGTTGAGACAGGACACTACGAGCAGTACTTC. Translated, it gives CSVETGHYEQYF.

The J gene is TRBJ1-2, the V gene TRBV9; weak D call: TRBD1 (5 bases). The V end was cut by 4 bases, the J end by 5 bases, with 12 bases between. Germline CDR1 SGDLS, CDR2 YYNGEE. CDR3 size: 13 residues. CDR3 region: CASSLDSSYGYTF. The CDR3 DNA reads TGTGCCAGCAGCCTCGACAGCTCTTATGGCTACACCTTC.